The rows below give T cell receptor beta chains drawn from one sample of a study of blood T cell repertoires in COVID-19. The method was immunoSEQ multiplex PCR; TCRdb's version includes in-frame clones alone and lacks a portion of them. Of under 30,000 clones in the sample, approximately 94% were seen once. Sequencing used peripheral blood. All receptors derive from a human donor with active COVID-19. The donor label of this sample is uncertain. Each CDR3 is given with its conserved first and last residue. D genes are given only for firm matches. Some rows mark clone size as missing; the rest say once, few, many or name a class of expanded clone.

>TRBJ1-2|TRBD1|-|TRBV5-1
CASSPDRGIYGYTF
TGCGCCAGCAGTCCAGACAGGGGGATCTATGGCTACACCTTC
>TRBJ1-4|TRBD1|-|TRBV28
CAITGTGNEKLFF
TGTGCCATTACCGGGACAGGGAATGAAAAACTGTTTTTT
>TRBJ2-2|TRBD2|-|TRBV5-6
CASSFAASGFTGELFF
TGTGCCAGCAGCTTTGCAGCTAGCGGGTTCACCGGGGAGCTGTTTTTT
>TRBJ2-1|TRBD1|-|TRBV11-2
CASSQGQVTYNEQFF
TGTGCCAGCAGCCAGGGACAGGTTACCTACAATGAGCAGTTCTTC
>TRBJ2-7|-|-|TRBV12-3/TRBV12-4
CASTLVGRDEQYF
TGTGCCAGCACCCTTGTGGGGCGCGACGAGCAGTACTTC
>TRBJ1-2|-|-|TRBV5-1
CASSPLNYGYTF
TGCGCCAGCAGCCCCCTAAACTATGGCTACACCTTC
>TRBJ2-7|TRBD2|-|TRBV10-3
CAISEASGGYEQYF
TGTGCCATCAGTGAGGCTAGCGGGGGCTACGAGCAGTACTTC
>TRBJ1-4|-|-|TRBV5-6
CASSVQSGVREKLFF
TGTGCCAGCAGCGTACAGTCAGGGGTTCGAGAAAAACTGTTTTTT
>TRBJ2-1|TRBD2|-|TRBV5-1
CASSSGLAADEQFF
TGCGCCAGCAGCTCAGGACTAGCGGCCGATGAGCAGTTCTTC
>TRBJ1-1|-|-|TRBV12-3/TRBV12-4
CASSLVGFEAFF
TGTGCCAGCAGTTTAGTCGGGTTTGAAGCTTTCTTT
>TRBJ1-2|-|-|TRBV27
CASSATGINYGYTF
TGTGCCAGCAGTGCAACGGGGATTAACTATGGCTACACCTTC
>TRBJ2-4|TRBD1|-|TRBV2
CASSAGTGGNIQYF
TGTGCCAGCAGCGCCGGGACAGGGGGCAACATTCAGTACTTC
>TRBJ1-2|-|-|TRBV18
CASSPVDSSNYGYTF
TGTGCCAGCTCACCAGTGGACAGTAGTAACTATGGCTACACCTTC
>TRBJ2-3|TRBD2|-|TRBV19
CASSIGLGGGRADTQYF
TGTGCCAGTAGTATAGGCCTCGGAGGCGGGAGGGCAGATACGCAGTATTTT
>TRBJ2-3|-|once|TRBV20-1
CSAGREFTQYF
TGCAGTGCAGGGCGGGAATTCACGCAGTATTTT
>TRBJ1-1|-|once|TRBV12-3/TRBV12-4
CASSQGSSEAFF
TGTGCCAGCAGCCAAGGGAGTTCTGAAGCTTTCTTT
>TRBJ1-5|TRBD1|few|TRBV24-1
CATSDQGQGEQPQHF
TGTGCCACCAGTGACCAGGGACAGGGAGAGCAGCCCCAGCATTTT
>TRBJ2-6|-|-|TRBV11-3
CASSPGRGSGANVLTF
TGTGCCAGCAGCCCTGGACGGGGCTCTGGGGCCAACGTCCTGACTTTC
>TRBJ2-5|-|-|TRBV5-1
CASSIGTLVETQYF
TGCGCCAGCAGCATCGGGACTCTCGTGGAGACCCAGTACTTC
>TRBJ2-2|TRBD2|-|TRBV30
CAWSSGLAANTGELFF
TGTGCCTGGAGTAGCGGGCTAGCGGCGAACACCGGGGAGCTGTTTTTT
>TRBJ2-7|TRBD2|-|TRBV27
CASSPRLAGGWIYEQYF
TGTGCCAGCAGTCCACGACTAGCGGGAGGGTGGATCTACGAGCAGTACTTC
>TRBJ1-1|-|once|TRBV7-9
CASSLVRGDTEAFF
TGTGCCAGCAGCTTAGTCAGGGGTGACACTGAAGCTTTCTTT
>TRBJ1-5|TRBD1|-|TRBV19
CASSMQGASNQPQHF
TGTGCCAGTAGTATGCAGGGGGCAAGCAATCAGCCCCAGCATTTT
>TRBJ1-2|-|-|TRBV7-2
CASSGREPSHGYTF
TGTGCCAGCAGCGGGCGGGAGCCCTCCCACGGCTACACCTTC
>TRBJ2-5|-|-|TRBV5-4
CASSLGSNQETQYF
TGTGCCAGCAGCTTGGGGTCTAACCAAGAGACCCAGTACTTC
>TRBJ2-2|TRBD2|-|TRBV6-5
CASSYSAGGDTGELFF
TGTGCCAGCAGTTACTCCGCGGGAGGGGACACCGGGGAGCTGTTTTTT
>TRBJ1-6|-|-|TRBV7-9
CASSLFGTNNSPLHF
TGTGCCAGCAGCTTATTCGGGACAAATAATTCACCCCTCCACTTT
>TRBJ2-7|TRBD1|few|TRBV7-8
CASSLDTTGAEQYF
TGTGCCAGCAGCTTAGACACGACAGGGGCCGAGCAGTACTTC
>TRBJ1-4|TRBD1|-|TRBV5-4
CASSQTGAGEKLFF
TGTGCCAGCAGCCAAACAGGGGCGGGTGAAAAACTGTTTTTT
>TRBJ2-7|-|once|TRBV6-5
CASSNLGRYEQYF
TGTGCCAGCAGCAACCTAGGGAGATACGAGCAGTACTTC
>TRBJ2-2|TRBD1|-|TRBV4-2
CASSRDRGHRELFF
TGTGCCAGCAGCCGGGACAGGGGGCATCGGGAGCTGTTTTTT
>TRBJ2-2|-|-|TRBV29-1
CSVALGYGTGELFF
TGCAGCGTTGCCCTAGGATATGGCACCGGGGAGCTGTTTTTT
>TRBJ2-2|-|-|TRBV5-8
CASSFAGYTGELFF
TGTGCCAGCAGCTTTGCAGGGTACACCGGGGAGCTGTTTTTT
>TRBJ2-3|-|-|TRBV7-6
CASSGGNTHTDTQYF
TGTGCCAGCAGTGGCGGAAATACCCACACAGATACGCAGTATTTT
>TRBJ2-2|TRBD2|-|TRBV5-4
CASSSARTSGIGTGELFF
TGTGCCAGCAGCTCCGCCCGGACTAGCGGGATCGGTACCGGGGAGCTGTTTTTT
>TRBJ2-7|TRBD1|-|TRBV10-3
CAIGTALTTNYEQYF
TGTGCCATCGGGACAGCCCTGACTACAAACTACGAGCAGTACTTC
>TRBJ2-5|-|-|TRBV6-2/TRBV6-3
CASSYSYRVGETQYF
TGTGCCAGCAGTTACTCATACAGGGTGGGGGAGACCCAGTACTTC
>TRBJ2-7|TRBD1|-|TRBV12-3/TRBV12-4
CASSEGQGHEQYF
TGTGCCAGCAGTGAAGGACAGGGCCACGAGCAGTACTTC
>TRBJ2-1|TRBD2|-|TRBV7-6
CASSLIPTSGNEQFF
TGTGCCAGCAGCTTAATACCGACTAGCGGCAATGAGCAGTTCTTC
>TRBJ1-1|TRBD1|-|TRBV7-2
CASSHPGGAGTEAFF
TGTGCCAGCAGCCACCCAGGGGGCGCGGGCACTGAAGCTTTCTTT
>TRBJ2-2|-|-|TRBV5-1
CASSSQGSKNTGELFF
TGCGCCAGCAGCTCTCAGGGATCTAAGAACACCGGGGAGCTGTTTTTT
>TRBJ1-6|TRBD1|-|TRBV14
CASSHTAGGNNSPLHF
TGTGCCAGCAGCCATACCGCAGGGGGCAATAATTCACCCCTCCACTTT
>TRBJ1-5|-|-|TRBV3-1/TRBV3-2
CASSQRGRTNQPQHF
TGTGCCAGCAGCCAACGAGGACGGACTAATCAGCCCCAGCATTTT
>TRBJ2-7|TRBD2|-|TRBV28
CASSLLRSSGRAFEQYF
TGTGCCAGCAGTTTACTTAGAAGTAGCGGGAGGGCCTTTGAGCAGTACTTC
>TRBJ2-2|TRBD2|-|TRBV19
CASSRLAGAGELFF
TGTGCCAGTAGTCGACTAGCGGGAGCGGGGGAGCTGTTTTTT
>TRBJ1-2|-|once|TRBV7-2
CASSLVGYGYTF
TGTGCCAGCAGCTTAGTCGGCTATGGCTACACCTTC
>TRBJ2-7|-|-|TRBV4-3
CASSQDWGRGSYEQYF
TGCGCCAGCAGCCAAGATTGGGGCCGGGGGTCCTACGAGCAGTACTTC
>TRBJ1-1|-|-|TRBV5-1
CASSSTGGPGAEAFF
TGCGCCAGCAGCTCCACGGGGGGCCCTGGGGCTGAAGCTTTCTTT
>TRBJ2-2|-|-|TRBV30
CAWRAGSGELFF
TGTGCCTGGAGGGCAGGGTCCGGGGAGCTGTTTTTT
>TRBJ2-3|-|-|TRBV27
CASGLTFGTDTQYF
TGTGCCAGCGGACTAACCTTCGGGACAGATACGCAGTATTTT
>TRBJ1-6|TRBD1|-|TRBV6-5
CASSRGQGPWSPLHF
TGTGCCAGCAGCCGCGGACAGGGGCCGTGGTCACCCCTCCACTTT
>TRBJ1-3|-|-|TRBV19
CASSPGHSNSGNTIYF
TGTGCCAGTAGTCCGGGACACTCCAACTCTGGAAACACCATATATTTT
>TRBJ2-4|TRBD1|-|TRBV6-5
CASSTDGTGGKYF
TGTGCCAGCAGTACGGATGGGACAGGGGGCAAGTACTTC